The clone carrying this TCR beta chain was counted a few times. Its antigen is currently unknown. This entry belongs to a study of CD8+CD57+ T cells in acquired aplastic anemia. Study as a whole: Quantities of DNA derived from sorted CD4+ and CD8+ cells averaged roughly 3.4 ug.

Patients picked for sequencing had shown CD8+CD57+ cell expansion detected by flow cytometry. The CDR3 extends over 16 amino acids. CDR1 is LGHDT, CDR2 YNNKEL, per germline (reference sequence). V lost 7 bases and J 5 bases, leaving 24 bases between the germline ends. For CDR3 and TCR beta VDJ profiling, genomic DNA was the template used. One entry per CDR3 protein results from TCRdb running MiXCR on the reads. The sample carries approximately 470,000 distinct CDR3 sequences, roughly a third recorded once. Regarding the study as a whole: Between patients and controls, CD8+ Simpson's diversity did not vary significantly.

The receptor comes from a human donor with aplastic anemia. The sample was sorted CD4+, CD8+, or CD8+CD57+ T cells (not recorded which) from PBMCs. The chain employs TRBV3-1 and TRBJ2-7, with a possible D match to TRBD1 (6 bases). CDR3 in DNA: TGTGCCAGCACCTTCCACCGGGCAGGGGTTAAGGACGAGCAGTACTTC. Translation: CASTFHRAGVKDEQYF.